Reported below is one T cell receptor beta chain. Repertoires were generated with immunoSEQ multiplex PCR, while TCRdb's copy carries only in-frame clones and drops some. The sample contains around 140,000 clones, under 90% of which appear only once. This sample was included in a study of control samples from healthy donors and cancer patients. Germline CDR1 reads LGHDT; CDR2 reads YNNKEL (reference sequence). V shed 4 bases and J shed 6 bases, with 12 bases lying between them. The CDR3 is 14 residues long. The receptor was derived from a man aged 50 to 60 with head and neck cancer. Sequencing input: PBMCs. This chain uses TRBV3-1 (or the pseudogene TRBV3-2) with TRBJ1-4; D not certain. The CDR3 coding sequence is TGTGCCAGCAGCCCTTCGGCAAATCATGAAAAACTGTTTTTT. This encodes CASSPSANHEKLFF.